The following is a T cell receptor beta chain sequence with its context. TCR beta sequences were obtained from blood CD8+ and CD4+ T cells. Germline V lookup: CDR1 SGHTA, CDR2 FQGNSA. The V end lost 8 bases, the J end lost 6 bases, and 12 bases lay between the germline ends. There are 12 residues in the CDR3. The sample belongs to a study of CD8 T cells in Susac syndrome. Random hexamers were used to reverse transcribe the RNA input (about 0.5 to 1 ug). TCRdb reanalysed the immunoSEQ multiplex PCR reads using MiXCR and keeps one entry per CDR3 protein. The sample includes around 180,000 distinct CDR3 sequences, approximately 96% of them seen just once.

The sequencing input was CD8+ T cells from PBMCs. The source is a human donor with multiple sclerosis. V gene TRBV7-2 combines with J gene TRBJ2-3, with D uncertain. The CDR3 DNA reads as TGTGCCAGCCTTATGTGGGATGATACGCAGTATTTT. This translates into CASLMWDDTQYF.